This entry concerns a single T cell receptor (beta chain). The data belong to a study of blood T cell repertoires in COVID-19. TCRdb's copy holds only in-frame clones and misses some; the assay was immunoSEQ multiplex PCR. Of about 200,000 clones in the sample, around 81% are singletons; the top ten hold less than 8%. From germline, CDR1 is SGHAT and CDR2 FQNNGV. V lost 3 bases, J lost 5 bases, and 10 bases lay in between. CDR3 length: 13 amino acids. The chain carries TRBV11-2 and TRBJ1-1; weak D call: TRBD1 (6 bases). What was sequenced was PBMCs or T cells enriched from blood (not recorded which). The clonotype was recovered from a woman aged 35 to 49 with acute COVID-19. This CDR3 is CASSLDRSTEAFF. The CDR3 nucleotides are TGTGCCAGCAGCTTGGACAGATCTACTGAAGCTTTCTTT.